Listed below are T cell receptor beta chains from one sample, sequenced in a study of tumor and adjacent non-tumor tissue in lung cancer. TCRdb processed the multiplex PCR reads anew with MiXCR; each CDR3 protein has one entry. The data hold fewer than 85,000 distinct CDR3 sequences, with under 85% observed a single time. Sequencing was performed on lung tumor tissue. These receptors were obtained from a woman aged 45-59 years with non-small cell lung cancer. The CDR3 runs from the conserved cysteine through the conserved F or W. D genes are given only for firm matches. Clone sizes are given selectively: once, few, many, or a class where the clone is expanded.

d_call clone_size j_call v_call cdr3_nt cdr3_aa
TRBD2 . TRBJ2-7 TRBV4-1 TGCGCCAGTAGCCAAGATAAGTCTAGCGGGAGACACTATGAGGAGTACTTC CASSQDKSSGRHYEEYF
TRBD1 . TRBJ2-5 TRBV29-1 TGCAGCGTCGGAGAGATGACAGGGGATGCAGAGACCCAATACTTC CSVGEMTGDAETQYF
TRBD2 . TRBJ2-1 TRBV29-1 TGCAGTGTCGAGAATGGGGTAGCGGGTTCCAATGAACAGTTCTTC CSVENGVAGSNEQFF
. . TRBJ2-1 TRBV7-9 TGTGCTAGCAGCTTAGGGTCAGCCGGGCTAAATGAGCAGTTCTTC CASSLGSAGLNEQFF
TRBD2 . TRBJ2-1 TRBV6-1 TGTGCCAGCAGTGAGGAAGGACTAGTGGGGAACAGTGAGCAGTTCTTC CASSEEGLVGNSEQFF
. . TRBJ1-2 TRBV29-1 TGCAGTGTGGGAGCGGGCAGTACATATGACTACACCTTC CSVGAGSTYDYTF
TRBD1 . TRBJ2-7 TRBV5-6 TGTGCCGGCAGTTACACACAGGGGAAGGGCTACGAGCAGTACTTC CAGSYTQGKGYEQYF
TRBD1 . TRBJ2-5 TRBV11-2 TGTGCCAATAGCTCGTCCGGGACAGGGAGCGAGACCCAGTACTTC CANSSSGTGSETQYF
TRBD2 . TRBJ2-3 TRBV4-2 TGTGCCATCATCCAATGGACTAGCGTCGACACAGATATGCAGTATTTT CAIIQWTSVDTDMQYF
TRBD1 . TRBJ1-4 TRBV12-3/TRBV12-4 TGTGCCAGCCACCCCCACATAACAGGGGGAGGGGAAAAACTGTTTTTT CASHPHITGGGEKLFF
TRBD2 many TRBJ2-3 TRBV10-1 TGCGCCAGCATTCGACGGACTAGCGGGGAGAGGGGGACAGATACGCAGTATTTT CASIRRTSGERGTDTQYF
. many TRBJ1-4 TRBV28 TGTGCCAGCAGTTTTCTAAGTTGGACAAGTGAAAAACTGTTTTTT CASSFLSWTSEKLFF
. . TRBJ2-7 TRBV30 TGTGCCTGGAGCAAGATAGGAGCACGGCGGAACGAGCAGTACTTC CAWSKIGARRNEQYF
. many TRBJ2-3 TRBV7-9 TGTGCCAGCAGCTACCAAACAGATACGCAGTATTTT CASSYQTDTQYF
. . TRBJ1-1 TRBV29-1 TGCAGCGTTGTCCGGGTGGTGACTGAAGTTTTCTTT CSVVRVVTEVFF
. . TRBJ1-4 TRBV11-2 TGTCCCAGCAGTAGGGCAGGGAATGAACAACTGTTTTTT CPSSRAGNEQLFF
. . TRBJ1-6 TRBV12-3/TRBV12-4 TGTGCCAGGAGCCGCAGAGGGTGGGTTTCACCCCTCCACTTT CARSRRGWVSPLHF
. . TRBJ2-1 TRBV29-1 TGCAGCGTTATGGGCTCCTACGATGAGCAGTTCTTC CSVMGSYDEQFF
TRBD1 . TRBJ2-2 TRBV11-3 TGTGCCAGCAGCTCTTACGGGACAGGGTATGGGGGGCTGTTTTTT CASSSYGTGYGGLFF
TRBD1 . TRBJ2-1 TRBV6-5 TGTGCCAGCAGTTACTACCGGGACAGGGCCGACAATGAGCAGCTCTTC CASSYYRDRADNEQLF
TRBD2 . TRBJ2-3 TRBV11-2 TGTACCAGCAGTTCGTTAGCGGGAACGGGTGAGGCAGATTTT CTSSSLAGTGEADF
. many TRBJ1-1 TRBV6-1 TGTGCCAGCAGTGCTCGGGAGAACACTGAAGCTTTCTTT CASSARENTEAFF
. . TRBJ2-6 TRBV29-1 TGCGGCGTTGTGGGTGGGCCGAGCTCTGGGGCCTACGTCCTGACTTTC CGVVGGPSSGAYVLTF
. many TRBJ2-6 TRBV6-1 TGTGCCAGCAGTGAACGGTCCTCTGGGGCCAACGTCCTGACTTTC CASSERSSGANVLTF
. . TRBJ2-7 TRBV28 TGTGCTAGCAACGACTACGAGCAGTACTTC CASNDYEQYF